Each of the 23 T cell receptor beta chains below was sequenced from the same sample in a study of radiation and T cells in renal cell carcinoma. Regarding treatment: 15 Gy SBRT to primary tumor, nephrectomy 4 weeks later. TCRdb keeps only in-frame clones here, not all; method: immunoSEQ multiplex PCR. The sample shows 15,000 to 20,000 clones, roughly 58% of them seen only once. The source was tumor tissue, collected from a patient whose treatment included radiotherapy and nephrectomy. These receptors all come from a man over 45 with renal cell carcinoma.

This clone appeared a few times. The rearrangement links TRBV4-1 to TRBJ1-2; D may be TRBD1 (5 bases). The CDR3 loop spans 15 amino acids. The germline CDR1 and CDR2 sequences are MGHRA and YSYEKL. V lost 4 bases to trimming and J lost 1 base, with 13 bases between them. The CDR3 region has the DNA TGCGCCAGCAGCCCCCGGGACGGTGGTAACTATGGCTACACCTTC. It is translated as CASSPRDGGNYGYTF.

The chain is built from TRBV7-3 and TRBJ2-2; D unresolved. This CDR3 is 14 amino acids long. V lost 8 bases and J lost 0, with 10 bases in between. CDR1 and CDR2 (germline): SGHTA, FQGTGA. This CDR3 reads CASGTGSNTGELFF. In DNA form, the CDR3 reads TGTGCCAGCGGCACCGGGTCGAACACCGGGGAGCTGTTTTTT.

This sequence joins TRBV4-1 and TRBJ2-2; 8 bases agree with TRBD2. With 3 bases clipped from V and 3 bases from J, the junction kept 6 bases outside the gene matches. The CDR3 totals 16 residues. CDR1 is MGHRA and CDR2 is YSYEKL in the germline V gene. The CDR3 DNA is TGCGCCAGCAGCCAGAGGCTAGCGGGTGACACCGGGGAGCTGTTTTTT. Amino acid sequence: CASSQRLAGDTGELFF.

The chain joins TRBV7-9 to TRBJ2-1; tentatively, D is TRBD1 or TRBD2 (5 bases each). In germline, CDR1 is SEHNR, CDR2 FQNEAQ (reference sequence). This CDR3 has 14 amino acids. Deletions cut 11 bases from V and 3 bases from J, with 17 bases between. For the CDR3, the DNA is TGTGCCGCACAGAGGGGTGGGTTCTACAATGAGCAGTTCTTC. As protein: CAAQRGGFYNEQFF.

This clone was picked up a small number of times. Mismatch with germline at one junction end may stem from a read error. The genes are TRBV2 and TRBJ1-2; D is unclear. Germline V gene sequence: CDR1 SNHLY, CDR2 FYNNEI. This CDR3 has 13 amino acids. The CDR3 sequence is CASSKALDGGYTF. In nucleotides, the CDR3 is TGTGCCAGCAGTAAAGCCTTGGATGGTGGCTACACCTTC.

The chain uses TRBV14 and TRBJ2-3; D is unclear. CDR1 is SGHDN and CDR2 is FVKESK in the germline V gene. This CDR3 has 14 amino acids. V gave up 2 bases and J gave up 1 base, with 7 bases separating them. This CDR3 reads CASSQRQRTDTQYF. CDR3 DNA: TGTGCCAGCAGCCAAAGACAACGCACAGATACGCAGTATTTT.

The J gene is TRBJ2-5, the V gene TRBV6-6, with D perhaps matching TRBD2 (6 bases). Germline values: CDR1 MNHNY, CDR2 SVGAGI (reference sequence). This CDR3 is built from 15 residues. Deletions cut 2 bases from V and 4 bases from J, with 14 bases between. The CDR3 protein is CASSYGWEETETQYF. The CDR3 coding sequence is TGTGCCAGCAGTTACGGGTGGGAGGAGACAGAGACCCAGTACTTC.

The chain links TRBV7-2 to TRBJ1-1; D possibly corresponds to TRBD1 (5 bases). Trimming stripped 4 bases from V and 4 bases from J, with 13 bases between. The CDR3 is 14 amino acids. The germline gives CDR1 SGHTA, CDR2 FQGNSA. DNA of the CDR3: TGTGCCAGCAGCTCACAGGCCGCGGGCACTGAAGCTTTCTTT. This codes for CASSSQAAGTEAFF.

The V gene is TRBV7-2, the J gene TRBJ2-5, with D unresolved. The V and J ends lost 5 bases and 5 bases respectively, with 15 bases between them. Germline CDR1 SGHTA, CDR2 FQGNSA. The length of the CDR3 is 14 residues. The CDR3 sequence is CASSAPNWWETQYF. The DNA of the CDR3 is TGTGCCAGCAGCGCACCTAATTGGTGGGAGACCCAGTACTTC.

The rearrangement joins TRBV10-3 to TRBJ2-5, with D perhaps being TRBD1 or TRBD2 (5 bases each). The germline V gene encodes CDR1 ENHRY and CDR2 SYGVKD. The V end was cut by 2 bases, the J end by 1 base, with 11 bases between. The CDR3 is 15 amino acids. The CDR3 DNA reads TGTGCCATCAGTGAGCCAACTAGGGGCCAAGAGACCCAGTACTTC. Its protein is CAISEPTRGQETQYF.

This clone was seen a few times. The chain uses TRBV7-6 and TRBJ2-1; D gene unclear. V was shortened by 5 bases and J by 7 bases, with 12 bases between the two germline ends. The germline gives CDR1 SGHVS, CDR2 FNYEAQ. The CDR3 covers 13 residues. The CDR3 coding sequence is TGTGCCAGCAGCCCGGGCACCCAAAATGAGCAGTTCTTC. Protein product: CASSPGTQNEQFF.

This chain joins TRBV10-3 and TRBJ2-7, with D perhaps TRBD1 or TRBD2 (6 bases each). V was clipped by 0 bases and J by 0 bases, with 12 bases between them. Germline V gene sequence: CDR1 ENHRY, CDR2 SYGVKD. The length of the CDR3 is 16 residues. CDR3 DNA sequence: TGTGCCATCAGTGAGTCCGGGGGCTCAAACTCCTACGAGCAGTACTTC. Translating it yields CAISESGGSNSYEQYF.

The chain joins TRBV15 to TRBJ2-3, with D uncertain. The V end was cut by 1 base, the J end by 0 bases, with 14 bases between. Germline assignment: CDR1 LNHNV and CDR2 YYDKDF (reference sequence). The CDR3 has 17 residues. For the CDR3, the DNA is TGTGCCACCAGCAGAGCCGAGTACTTCACTAGCACAGATACGCAGTATTTT. This encodes CATSRAEYFTSTDTQYF.

V and J are TRBV9 and TRBJ2-5; 7 nucleotides match TRBD2. The CDR3 has 14 residues. J gave up 3 bases and V 0 bases, and 2 bases lay outside the gene matches. Germline CDR1 reads SGDLS; CDR2 reads YYNGEE. CDR3 sequence (DNA): TGTGCCAGCAGCGTAGTACGGGAGGAAGAGACCCAGTACTTC. As protein: CASSVVREEETQYF. The entire variable domain, with the rest obtained from reference TRBV9 and TRBJ2-5, is as follows: DSGVTQTPKHLITATGQRVTLRCSPRSGDLSVYWYQQSLDQGLQFLIQYYNGEERAKGNILERFSAQQFPDLHSELNLSSLELGDSALYFCASSVVREEETQYFGPGTRLLVL.

This clone was detected only a few times. This chain joins TRBV5-5 and TRBJ1-2, with 7 positions matching TRBD1. Germline CDR1 is SGHKS and CDR2 is YYEKEE (reference sequence). There are 13 residues in the CDR3. V dropped 2 bases and J dropped 4; count of bases not matched to a gene: 2. DNA for the CDR3: TGTGCCAGCAGCTTACAGGGGATCTATGGCTACACCTTC. It yields the protein CASSLQGIYGYTF. The whole variable domain, remainder taken from reference TRBV5-5 and TRBJ1-2, is DAGVTQSPTHLIKTRGQQVTLRCSPISGHKSVSWYQQVLGQGPQFIFQYYEKEERGRGNFPDRFSARQFPNYSSELNVNALLLGDSALYLCASSLQGIYGYTFGSGTRLTVV.

This clone showed up just a few times. The chain links TRBV10-3 to TRBJ2-7, with TRBD2 identical over 15 bases. This CDR3 region has 18 residues. After removal of 9 bases from V and 4 bases from J, the junction contained 16 bases not matched to a gene. Germline lookup yields CDR1 ENHRY and CDR2 SYGVKD. The CDR3 DNA sequence: TGTGCCATAACACCGGGACAGGGGACTAGCGGGGGGACGTACGAGCAGTACTTC. It is translated as CAITPGQGTSGGTYEQYF.

J is TRBJ2-7 and V is TRBV6-6; D is unclear. With 2 bases removed from V and 6 bases from J, the gap between germline ends came to 8 bases. From germline, CDR1 is MNHNY and CDR2 SVGAGI (reference sequence). The CDR3 totals 12 residues. CDR3 nucleotides: TGTGCCAGCAGTTACACTACCGGCGAGCAGTACTTC. Amino acid sequence: CASSYTTGEQYF.

This clone was seen a handful of times. The J gene is TRBJ1-2, the V gene TRBV9; D might be TRBD1 (6 bases). Trimming removed 4 bases from V and 5 bases from J, with 12 bases in between. This CDR3 comprises 13 residues. Germline V gives CDR1 SGDLS, CDR2 YYNGEE. CDR3 in amino acids: CASSTGSPYGYTF. The DNA of the CDR3 is TGTGCCAGCAGCACAGGGTCTCCGTATGGCTACACCTTC.

The chain couples TRBV7-2 to TRBJ1-1, with D unclear. CDR1 is SGHTA, CDR2 FQGNSA, per germline. V dropped 0 bases and J dropped 8 bases, with 10 bases sitting between them. There are 13 residues in the CDR3. CDR3 bases: TGTGCCAGCAGCTTAGCTTACACCAAGGAAGCTTTCTTT. This codes for CASSLAYTKEAFF.

The rearrangement joins TRBV30 to TRBJ2-2; 11 nucleotides line up with TRBD2. V trimming: 4 bases; J trimming: 7 bases; junction bases outside the gene matches: 8. CDR1 is GTSNPN, CDR2 SVGIG, per germline (reference sequence). The CDR3 is made up of 15 amino acids. The CDR3 loop reads CAWNLLAGVHGELFF. In DNA, the CDR3 is TGTGCCTGGAACTTACTAGCGGGAGTCCACGGGGAGCTGTTTTTT.

The V and J genes are TRBV7-2 and TRBJ1-2, with a weak D call TRBD1 (5 bases). Trimming stripped 1 base from V and 4 bases from J, with 7 bases between. Germline V gene sequence: CDR1 SGHTA, CDR2 FQGNSA. The CDR3 has 13 amino acids. The CDR3 DNA reads as TGTGCCAGCAGCTTAGGGACATCCTATGGCTACACCTTC. This encodes CASSLGTSYGYTF.

Turning to this clone: The same CDR3 arises from other DNA sequences in this sample as well. V and J are TRBV19 and TRBJ2-2; D is undetermined. Trimming took off 7 bases at V and 1 base at J, with 4 bases between the two ends. The CDR3 covers 12 residues. Germline CDR1 is LNHDA and CDR2 is SQIVND (reference sequence). For the CDR3, the DNA is TGTGCCAGTAATTTGAACACCGGGGAGCTGTTTTTT. It specifies CASNLNTGELFF. Using reference TRBV19 and TRBJ2-2 for the parts outside the CDR3, the full variable domain is DGGITQSPKYLFRKEGQNVTLSCEQNLNHDAMYWYRQDPGQGLRLIYYSQIVNDFQKGDIAEGYSVSREKKESFPLTVTSAQKNPTAFYLCASNLNTGELFFGEGSRLTVL.

V usage is TRBV5-1 and J usage is TRBJ2-7, with 12 bases matching TRBD2. Germline CDR1 SGHRS, CDR2 YFSETQ. Trimming took 3 bases from V and 2 from J; bases not matched to a gene: 12. CDR3 length: 18 residues. This CDR3 reads CASSSQPGLAGRTYEQYF. The CDR3 DNA sequence: TGCGCCAGCAGCTCACAACCGGGACTAGCGGGCCGAACCTACGAGCAGTACTTC.